One sample yielded the 20 T cell receptor beta chains listed below, sequenced in a study of T cell clonality in common variable immunodeficiency. Which antigens these TCRs recognize remains unknown. Overall study results and limits: In common variable immunodeficiency, TCR beta chains reportedly carried fewer deletions and N-nucleotide insertions.

Assay: immunoSEQ multiplex PCR; the TCRdb copy retains only in-frame clones and omits some. The sample yields some 14,000 clones, without any singletons. Sequenced sample: peripheral blood mononuclear cells. Receptor source: a human donor with common variable immunodeficiency.

About this clone: The observed sequence ends 3 residues before the CDR3 terminus, with the missing tail filled in from the germline J gene. The chain employs TRBV2 and TRBJ1-2; tentatively, D is TRBD1 (5 bases). Germline V gene data show CDR1 as SNHLY and CDR2 as FYNNEI. Trimming cost V 0 bases and J 5 bases, with 16 bases left between them. The CDR3 spans 16 residues. The sequenced part of the CDR3 DNA is TGTGCCAGCAGTGAAGCGCTTCGGGGGACCTATTATGGC. As protein: CASSEALRGTYYG. The whole CDR3 reads CASSEALRGTYYGYTF.

A few counts support this clone. The read falls 3 residues short of the CDR3 end, and the missing part is taken from the germline J gene. The chain couples TRBV2 to TRBJ2-3; maybe TRBD2 (5 bases). Looked up from germline, CDR1 is SNHLY and CDR2 is FYNNEI. Between the trimmed V and J ends, which lost 6 bases and 0 bases, there was a span of 10 bases. The CDR3 is 14 amino acids. The CDR3 sequence: CASRHSGSTDTQYF. CDR3 DNA, as far as it was read: TGTGCCAGCAGGCACAGCGGTAGCACAGATACG.

In its sample, this clone was seen a few times. The CDR3 end falls 3 residues outside the read, so it is completed with the germline J gene. This chain joins TRBV18 and TRBJ2-7, with D maybe TRBD1 (6 bases). There are 13 residues in the CDR3. Germline V lookup: CDR1 KGHSH, CDR2 LQKENI. V lost 4 bases and J 5 bases, leaving 12 bases between the germline ends. The DNA read from the CDR3 is TGTGCCAGCTCACGGGACATCGCGAACGAG. This sequence encodes CASSRDIANE. The whole CDR3 region reads CASSRDIANEQYF.

This clone counts as medium-sized. Sequencing ends 3 residues short of the CDR3 end; the germline J gene provides the rest. This chain joins TRBV20-1 and TRBJ1-1; D might be TRBD1 (5 bases). CDR1 DFQATT and CDR2 SNEGSKA come from the germline V gene (reference sequence). This CDR3 is 13 amino acids long. V lost 5 bases, J lost 0 bases, and 10 bases lay in between. The CDR3 sequence is CSAPRALNTEAFF. CDR3 DNA (partial): TGCAGTGCTCCCAGGGCTTTGAACACTGAA.

This clone was observed a few times. Coverage ceases 3 residues before the CDR3 finishes, and the germline J gene fills in the end. The chain employs TRBV2 and TRBJ2-7; weak D call: TRBD2 (7 bases). Trimming left V 6 bases short and J 3 bases short, with 15 bases between. The CDR3 spans 14 residues. Germline V CDR1 and CDR2: SNHLY, FYNNEI. The CDR3 sequence: CASRRGGAVYEQYF. The part of the CDR3 DNA that was read is TGTGCCAGCAGGAGGGGGGGGGCGGTCTACGAG. Full variable domain (outside the CDR3, taken from reference TRBV2 and TRBJ2-7): EPEVTQTPSHQVTQMGQEVILRCVPISNHLYFYWYRQILGQKVEFLVSFYNNEISEKSEIFDDQFSVERPDGSNFTLKIRSTKLEDSAMYFCASRRGGAVYEQYFGPGTRLTVT.

This clone came up a few times. With the read ending 3 residues before the CDR3 end, the germline J gene is used to fill in that end. This chain joins TRBV30 and TRBJ1-5; TRBD1 might be the D (5 bases). Germline CDR1 is GTSNPN and CDR2 is SVGIG (reference sequence). The CDR3 runs 14 residues. V gave up 2 bases and J gave up 5 bases, with 13 bases separating them. CDR3 residues: CAWSRDLGDQPQHF. The CDR3 DNA, read in part, is TGTGCCTGGAGTAGAGACCTAGGGGATCAGCCC.

This clone showed up many times. The read finishes 3 residues shy of the CDR3 end, and the germline J gene is used to complete it. This chain uses TRBV7-2 with TRBJ2-7; 8 bases line up with TRBD1. The CDR3 sequence is 15 residues long. CDR1 and CDR2 from the germline V gene are SGHTA and FQGNSA. After removal of 2 bases from V and 0 bases from J, the junction contained 3 bases not matched to a gene. The CDR3 sequence: CASSLSGTGSYEQYF. CDR3 bases read: TGTGCCAGCAGCTTATCCGGGACAGGCTCCTACGAG.

As regards this clone: Read coverage stops 3 residues before the CDR3 terminus; the germline J gene supplies the remainder. Other DNA sequences in the sample encode the same CDR3. The V gene is TRBV7-9, the J gene TRBJ2-2, with D maybe TRBD2 (6 bases). Deletions cut 5 bases from V and 3 bases from J, with 10 bases between. Germline lookup yields CDR1 SEHNR and CDR2 FQNEAQ (reference sequence). The length of the CDR3 is 14 residues. This chain's CDR3 is CASSPRGYTGELFF. CDR3 bases read: TGTGCCAGCAGCCCACGGGGGTACACCGGGGAG.

This clone has at least ten counts. The DNA ends 3 residues before the CDR3 does, and the rest of the CDR3 is filled in from the germline J gene. The V and J genes are TRBV5-1 and TRBJ2-1; no clear D gene. Germline V gene lookup returns CDR1 SGHRS and CDR2 YFSETQ. The CDR3 runs to 17 residues. The V gene lost 1 base and the J gene lost 1 base, with 15 bases spanning the gap. The part of the CDR3 DNA that was read is TGCGCCAGCAGCTTGTCAAGCGCGAACCCATCCTACAATGAG. Translated, it gives CASSLSSANPSYNE. The complete CDR3 reads CASSLSSANPSYNEQFF. The full variable domain, its missing parts supplied by reference TRBV5-1 and TRBJ2-1, is KAGVTQTPRYLIKTRGQQVTLSCSPISGHRSVSWYQQTPGQGLQFLFEYFSETQRNKGNFPGRFSGRQFSNSRSEMNVSTLELGDSALYLCASSLSSANPSYNEQFFGPGTRLTVL.

With regard to this clone: The sequence runs out 3 residues before the end of the CDR3; the remainder is reconstructed from the germline J gene. The chain has TRBV7-9 and TRBJ1-1; tentatively, D is TRBD1 (5 bases). The V gene's germline CDR1 is SEHNR and CDR2 FQNEAQ (reference sequence). Trimming removed 4 bases at V and 0 bases at J, with 9 bases between. The CDR3 is made up of 14 amino acids. Here the CDR3 reads CASSSGLLNTEAFF. The sequenced CDR3 bases are TGTGCCAGCAGCTCGGGACTCTTGAACACTGAA.

This clone has only a few counts. The read ends 3 residues shy of where the CDR3 ends; the end is completed using the germline J gene. V gene TRBV2 combines with J gene TRBJ2-7; 11 bases match TRBD1. Germline lookup yields CDR1 SNHLY and CDR2 FYNNEI. The length of the CDR3 is 15 residues. The V gene end was trimmed by 5 bases and the J gene end by 5 bases; junction bases not matched to a gene: 8. Partial CDR3 DNA: TGTGCCAGCAGTACTCGGACAGGGGGCGGCCACGAG. Its protein is CASSTRTGGGHE. The entire CDR3 reads CASSTRTGGGHEQYF.

This clone has just a few counts. The CDR3 goes on 3 residues after the read ends, and that part is filled in from the germline J gene. The chain carries TRBV23-1 and TRBJ1-4; 7 bases line up with TRBD1. TRBV23-1 is sorted into the ORF group, with uncertain function. The CDR3 covers 17 residues. V was clipped by 4 bases and J by 3 bases; unmatched bases: 11. The DNA read from the CDR3 is TGCGCCAGCAGTCCAGTGGAGGGGGCTAGGGCTAATGAAAAA. Amino acids: CASSPVEGARANEK. The full CDR3 reads CASSPVEGARANEKLFF.

This clone was found a few times. The CDR3 extends 3 residues past the end of the read, so its final part is completed from the germline J gene. The rearrangement joins TRBV2 to TRBJ2-1; D remains unclear. CDR1 and CDR2 (germline): SNHLY, FYNNEI. Trimming shortened V by 6 bases and J by 3 bases, and 3 bases separated the two germline ends. The length of the CDR3 is 11 residues. CDR3 bases read: TGTGCCAGCAGACTCTACAATGAG. This encodes CASRLYNE. The whole CDR3 region reads CASRLYNEQFF.

This clone came up many times. Coverage ceases 3 residues before the CDR3 finishes, and the germline J gene fills in the end. Within the sample, other DNA sequences also encode this same CDR3. The genes are TRBV7-2 and TRBJ2-3; 8 nucleotides align to TRBD2. Germline V lookup: CDR1 SGHTA, CDR2 FQGNSA. This CDR3 has 14 residues. Germline trimming cut 1 base from V and 5 bases from J; bases unmatched to any gene: 2. The CDR3 protein is CASSLGLAGDTQYF. The sequenced part of the CDR3 DNA is TGTGCCAGCAGCTTAGGCCTAGCGGGAGATACG.

This clone was seen repeatedly, ten times or more. The sequenced fragment ends 3 residues before the CDR3 boundary, so the rest is inferred from the germline J gene. The chain combines TRBV18 with TRBJ2-3; D is perhaps TRBD1 (5 bases). Germline CDR1 and CDR2: KGHSH and LQKENI. The CDR3 contains 12 residues. The covered CDR3 bases are TGTGCCAGCTCACCACCGTCCAGGGCG. It encodes CASSPPSRA. The whole CDR3 protein is CASSPPSRAQYF.

This clone is medium-sized by share. The read falls 3 residues short of the CDR3 end, and the missing part is taken from the germline J gene. The V and J genes are TRBV20-1 and TRBJ2-3; possible D gene TRBD2, 5 bases. Germline CDR1 reads DFQATT; CDR2 reads SNEGSKA (reference sequence). V was shortened by 2 bases and J by 5 bases, with 14 bases between the two germline ends. CDR3 length: 14 residues. CDR3 region: CSARRGTEIDTQYF. Incomplete CDR3 DNA: TGCAGTGCTAGACGGGGTACTGAGATAGATACG.

A few counts support this clone. The read is 3 residues too short to cover the CDR3 end, so that end is filled in from the germline J gene. This rearrangement joins TRBV2 to TRBJ2-7, with 7 bases aligning to TRBD2. The CDR3 runs 14 residues. The V gene's germline CDR1 is SNHLY and CDR2 FYNNEI. The trim removed 6 bases at V and 1 base at J, leaving 6 bases unmatched. The CDR3 protein is CASRLAERSYEQYF. The CDR3 bases that were read are TGTGCCAGCAGGCTAGCGGAGAGATCCTACGAG.

This clone occurred many times. The read is 3 residues too short to cover the CDR3 end, so that end is filled in from the germline J gene. The genes are TRBV7-3 and TRBJ2-7; 7 bases map to TRBD1. This CDR3 spans 13 amino acids. Trimming at V came to 4 bases and at J to 3 bases, leaving 3 bases not matched to a gene. CDR1 is SGHTA and CDR2 is FQGTGA in the germline V gene. The CDR3 protein is CASSSSGGYEQYF. The DNA read from the CDR3 is TGTGCCAGCAGCTCATCAGGGGGCTACGAG.

Ten or more counts support this clone. The CDR3 end lies 3 residues beyond the end of the read and is filled in from the germline J gene. This sequence joins TRBV5-5 and TRBJ1-2; D unclear. V dropped 0 bases and J dropped 3 bases, with 6 bases sitting between them. This CDR3 is built from 13 residues. Germline V lookup: CDR1 SGHKS, CDR2 YYEKEE (reference sequence). The CDR3 protein is CASSLETYYGYTF. The CDR3 DNA, read in part, is TGTGCCAGCAGCTTGGAGACATACTATGGC.

Remarks on this clone: The CDR3 is cut off 3 residues early in the read; its end comes from the germline J gene. The rearrangement uses TRBV19 and TRBJ2-5, with D tentatively TRBD2 (6 bases). The V and J ends lost 3 bases and 7 bases respectively, with 12 bases between them. CDR3 length equals 13 residues. CDR1 is LNHDA, CDR2 SQIVND, per germline (reference sequence). This CDR3 is CASSMQEGWTQYF. Partial CDR3 DNA: TGTGCCAGTAGTATGCAGGAGGGGTGGACC.